A single sample gave rise to the 18 T cell receptor beta chains below, sequenced in a study of blood T cell repertoires in COVID-19. Only in-frame clones appear in the TCRdb table, and some are missing; sequencing was by immunoSEQ multiplex PCR. Among 250,000 to 350,000 clones listed, around 88% were seen once. The sample consisted of peripheral blood. These TCRs come from a woman in her 30s who had recovered from COVID-19.

The genes are TRBV7-3 and TRBJ2-2, with D perhaps TRBD2 (7 bases). Germline CDR1 SGHTA, CDR2 FQGTGA. This CDR3 comprises 12 residues. V lost 9 bases, J lost 7 bases, and 12 bases lay in between. CDR3 DNA sequence: TGTGCCAGTCGCGGGGGCGGCGGGGAGCTGTTTTTT. Its translation is CASRGGGGELFF.

This sequence joins TRBV21-1 and TRBJ2-6; whether TRBD2, the table's D call, matches the DNA was not checked. TRBV21-1 is reported as a pseudogene. The CDR3 contains 22 residues. The CDR3 here is CASSKVGGDFPFYRSGANVLTF. CDR3 coding DNA: TGTGCCAGCAGCAAAGTTGGAGGAGACTTCCCATTTTACCGTTCTGGGGCCAACGTCCTGACTTTC.

This sequence joins TRBV27 and TRBJ1-5; D might be TRBD1 (6 bases). The germline V gene encodes CDR1 MNHEY and CDR2 SMNVEV (reference sequence). The CDR3 is made up of 14 amino acids. The V and J ends lost 5 bases and 9 bases respectively, with 17 bases between them. The CDR3 DNA reads as TGTGCCAGCAGTGAAGTCGCAGGGGAGCGGCCCCAGCATTTT. Amino acid sequence: CASSEVAGERPQHF.

This clone was counted between two and nine times. CDR3 in DNA: TGCGCCAGCAGCTTGCTGGGGGGACCGCAAATGAACACTGAAGCTTTCTTT. Its translation: CASSLLGGPQMNTEAFF. The V gene is TRBV5-1, the J gene TRBJ1-1, with a possible D match to TRBD1 (5 bases). Germline CDR1 and CDR2: SGHRS and YFSETQ. CDR3 length: 17 residues. Trimming removed 1 base at V and 0 bases at J, with 16 bases between.

The J gene is TRBJ2-5, the V gene TRBV5-1, with D perhaps TRBD2 (7 bases). The CDR3 sequence is 14 residues long. The germline V and J ends were trimmed by 4 bases and 1 base, with 11 bases remaining between them. Germline loops: CDR1 SGHRS, CDR2 YFSETQ. The CDR3 DNA follows: TGCGCCAGCAGCAGCGGGACAATCCAAGAGACCCAGTACTTC. This encodes CASSSGTIQETQYF.

This clone was seen more than once but under ten times. V and J are TRBV3-1 (or the pseudogene TRBV3-2) and TRBJ1-6; 9 bases align to TRBD1. The germline CDR1 and CDR2 sequences are LGHDT and YNNKEL (reference sequence). The junction had 6 bases not matched to a gene; V was cut back by 5 bases and J by 10 bases. The CDR3 has 14 residues. Here the CDR3 reads CASSSGTGNSPLHF. The CDR3 region has the DNA TGTGCCAGCAGCTCCGGGACAGGGAACTCACCCCTCCACTTT.

V gene TRBV28 combines with J gene TRBJ2-3, with 8 bases matching TRBD2. Trimming cost V 6 bases and J 6 bases; bases outside gene matches: 8. CDR1 and CDR2 from the germline V gene are MDHEN and SYDVKM. This CDR3 spans 14 amino acids. The CDR3 sequence is CASSRRGGEDTQYF. The CDR3 region has the DNA TGTGCCAGCAGCCGACGGGGGGGTGAGGATACGCAGTATTTT.

The chain joins TRBV7-9 to TRBJ1-3; 7 bases are a match to TRBD1. V lost 3 bases to trimming and J lost 3 bases; unmatched junction nucleotides: 5. CDR1 and CDR2 (germline): SEHNR, FQNEAQ (reference sequence). The CDR3 is 15 residues long. CDR3 loop: CASSLHRGGGNTIYF. CDR3 sequence (DNA): TGTGCCAGCAGCTTGCACAGGGGTGGTGGAAACACCATATATTTT.

The chain links TRBV15 to TRBJ2-4, with D possibly matching TRBD1 (5 bases). CDR3 size: 15 residues. Trimming shortened V by 0 bases and J by 9 bases, and 15 bases separated the two germline ends. Germline V gene lookup returns CDR1 LNHNV and CDR2 YYDKDF (reference sequence). Here the CDR3 DNA reads TGTGCCACCAGCAGAGATGGGTCAGGGTCGGGCATTCAGTACTTC. Encoded protein: CATSRDGSGSGIQYF.

The V call is TRBV27, the J call TRBJ2-1, with TRBD1 matching over 8 bases. Looked up from germline, CDR1 is MNHEY and CDR2 is SMNVEV (reference sequence). The ends lost 5 bases at V and 10 bases at J; junction bases unmatched: 10. This CDR3 comprises 14 residues. The CDR3 region has the DNA TGTGCCAGCAGTCAGGGACAGGACTTGGGGGAGCAGTTCTTC. It encodes CASSQGQDLGEQFF.

This clone was observed many times. V and J are TRBV9 and TRBJ2-3; a weak D match, TRBD2 (6 bases). Germline V CDR1 and CDR2: SGDLS, YYNGEE. This CDR3 contains 14 residues. V was shortened by 4 bases and J by 0 bases, with 9 bases between the two germline ends. CDR3 protein: CASSLGTSTDTQYF. In DNA, the CDR3 is TGTGCCAGCAGCTTAGGGACTAGCACAGATACGCAGTATTTT.

The V call is TRBV2, the J call TRBJ2-2; D is undetermined. Trimming stripped 6 bases from V and 0 bases from J, with 11 bases between. The CDR3 has 15 residues. From germline, CDR1 is SNHLY and CDR2 FYNNEI. The CDR3 DNA is TGTGCCAGCAGAACCGGGTTTACGAACACCGGGGAGCTGTTTTTT. Translating gives CASRTGFTNTGELFF.

This clone occurred once. V gene TRBV12-3 or TRBV12-4 combines with J gene TRBJ1-5; D gene ambiguous. V was shortened by 5 bases and J by 7 bases, with 12 bases between the two germline ends. CDR3 length equals 13 residues. CDR3 nucleotide sequence: TGTGCCAGCAGTCGGGATCTTATCCAGCCCCAGCATTTT. This codes for CASSRDLIQPQHF.

The V call is TRBV11-2, the J call TRBJ1-2, with D unclear. Germline V CDR1 and CDR2: SGHAT, FQNNGV. The CDR3 extends over 14 amino acids. V dropped 1 base and J dropped 2 bases, with 8 bases sitting between them. As DNA, the CDR3 is TGTGCCAGCAGCTTAGGACATTACAACTATGGCTACACCTTC. It specifies CASSLGHYNYGYTF.

The rearrangement uses TRBV27 and TRBJ2-5; D is perhaps TRBD1 (6 bases). This CDR3 has 17 amino acids. From germline, CDR1 is MNHEY and CDR2 SMNVEV (reference sequence). V was trimmed by 7 bases and J by 5 bases, leaving 26 bases between them. CDR3 region: CASTPMMGADPWETQYF. In DNA, the CDR3 is TGTGCCAGCACCCCCATGATGGGGGCAGACCCCTGGGAGACCCAGTACTTC.

V usage is TRBV21-1 and J usage is TRBJ2-7; TRBD1, the table's D call, lacks a check against the DNA. TRBV21-1 is reported as a pseudogene. This CDR3 spans 14 amino acids. The chain's CDR3 is CASVQGANHYEQYF. The CDR3 bases are TGTGCCAGCGTCCAGGGGGCCAACCACTACGAGCAGTACTTC.

This chain connects TRBV3-1 (or the pseudogene TRBV3-2) to TRBJ2-5; 9 bases line up with TRBD2. The CDR3 consists of 16 residues. The germline CDR1 and CDR2 sequences are LGHDT and YNNKEL (reference sequence). Trimming at V came to 4 bases and at J to 0 bases, leaving 6 bases not matched to a gene. CDR3 in amino acids: CASSLGSGGYQETQYF. CDR3 coding DNA: TGTGCCAGCAGCCTTGGTAGCGGGGGTTACCAAGAGACCCAGTACTTC.

The CDR3 DNA reads as TGTGCCAGCAAACTACTCGGGACAACTAGCACAGATACGCAGTATTTT. This sequence encodes CASKLLGTTSTDTQYF. The chain uses TRBV2 and TRBJ2-3; D may be TRBD1 (6 bases). From germline, CDR1 is SNHLY and CDR2 FYNNEI. The CDR3 length is 16 residues. V dropped 7 bases and J dropped 0 bases, with 17 bases sitting between them.